What follows describes a single TCR beta chain. The clone's antigen remains unknown. The sample holds no much larger clone one base away, and base qualities are not on file. This entry belongs to a study of OX40 agonist ivuxolimab in advanced cancers. Broadly, across the study: Ivuxolimab was a fully human IgG2 agonistic monoclonal antibody targeting the costimulatory receptor OX40 (CD134). Intravenous ivuxolimab was administered to patients every 2 weeks at six dose levels: 0.01, 0.1, 0.3, 1.5, 3 and 10 mg/kg. Among the 50 to 55 dose-escalation patients, about 20 had hepatocellular carcinoma, 15 or so melanoma, 9 renal cell carcinoma and 9 head and neck cancer. In the dose-escalation cohort, 65% to 85% of patients were male, and the mean age was 60 years with a range of about 23 to 79. Patients were allowed to have had prior anti-PD-1, anti-PD-L1 or anti-CTLA-4 therapy, and roughly two fifths of the dose-escalation patients had been treated with checkpoint inhibitors. Partial responses were achieved by three dose-escalation patients, of whom one had hepatocellular carcinoma and two had cutaneous melanoma. The purpose of peripheral TCRbeta sequencing was to test whether ivuxolimab changed TCR sequence diversity and led to clonal T-cell expansion. The paper covers the monotherapy dose-escalation part of the phase I ivuxolimab trial, which included N ≈ 50 patients.

For sequencing of the TCRbeta CDR3 region, genomic DNA was extracted from the sorted cells. TCRbeta CDR3 regions were sequenced using the immunoSEQ Assay. TCRdb mirrors the immuneACCESS table, restricted to in-frame sequences. Some clones are absent from its copies; in checked studies, under half trace to an unresolved V gene, and the reason for the others is unknown. The sample includes more than 55,000 clones, with 79% observed a single time. The top ten hold about a tenth of the sample. V drops 8 bases and J drops 4 bases, leaving 14 bases in between. The germline V gene (reference sequence) supplies CDR1 GTSNPN and CDR2 SVGIG. Inclusive of the bounding cysteine and phenylalanine, the CDR3 is 13 residues long. Only CDR3 DNA is held: 39 bases, read in frame from base 1. Summary of the overall study and its limitations: After ivuxolimab, more expanded clones were found on average in CD8+ T cells than in CD4+ T cells. Low levels of normalized T-cell clonal expansion were also seen in some patients who did not respond. In the 0.1-3.0 mg/kg groups, partial responders were among the patients with the lowest normalized peripheral clonal expansion, particularly in CD8+ T cells. At doses of 0.1 to 3.0 mg/kg, clonal expansion of both CD4+ and CD8+ T cells in blood was seen between baseline and week 6. The antigen specificity of the clonally expanded peripheral T cells was not determined.

Patients with a history of autoimmune disease or receiving systemic immunosuppression were excluded from the trial. In every dose cohort, peripheral blood was drawn for TCR sequencing at baseline, cycle 4 day 1, and cycle 7 day 1. The samples were taken from a phase I, first-in-human, multicenter, open-label dose-escalation trial of ivuxolimab. Adults with locally advanced or metastatic head and neck squamous cell, hepatocellular, melanoma or renal cell carcinoma were enrolled in the trial. Before TCR sequencing, CD4+ and CD8+ T cells were separately sorted from peripheral blood. The chain is assembled from TRBV30 and TRBJ1-4; tentative D gene TRBD1, with 6 bases matching. Specimen: CD4+ or CD8+ T cells sorted from blood, collected in a trial of the OX40 agonist ivuxolimab. The receptor comes from an adult with an advanced solid tumor such as melanoma, head and neck, liver or kidney cancer. The sequence in DNA is TGTGCCGCCCGGACAGACTATAATGAAAAACTGTTTTTT. This translates into CAARTDYNEKLFF.